Listed below are T cell receptor beta chains from one sample, sequenced in a study of blood T cells in healthy people across ages. TCRdb passed the 5' RACE reads through MiXCR, listing each CDR3 protein once. The table includes 1.5 million to 2 million distinct CDR3 sequences, 49% detected once. The sequenced material came from blood. The receptors derive from a woman aged 40 to 49 in good health. The CDR3 runs from the conserved cysteine through the conserved F or W. The D gene is left open where the match is weak. Size is stated for part of the rows, as once, few or many counts, or as a class when the clone is expanded.

j_call: TRBJ2-1; v_call: TRBV20-1; d_call: -; clone_size: few; cdr3_nt: TGCAGTGCTAGTCTAGCACTGTACAATGAGCAGTTCTTC; cdr3_aa: CSASLALYNEQFF
j_call: TRBJ2-1; v_call: TRBV7-2; d_call: -; clone_size: -; cdr3_nt: TGTGCCAGCAGCTTAGGGCAGGCGCGCAATGAGCAGTTCTTC; cdr3_aa: CASSLGQARNEQFF
j_call: TRBJ1-2; v_call: TRBV3-1; d_call: TRBD1; clone_size: -; cdr3_nt: TGTGCCAGCAGCCAAACAGGGGGCCCAGGAGGTGGCTACACCTTC; cdr3_aa: CASSQTGGPGGGYTF
j_call: TRBJ2-5; v_call: TRBV2; d_call: TRBD1; clone_size: -; cdr3_nt: TGTGCCAGCAGTCGTGGACAGGGGACGGAGACCCAGTACTTC; cdr3_aa: CASSRGQGTETQYF
j_call: TRBJ1-1; v_call: TRBV20-1; d_call: -; clone_size: -; cdr3_nt: TGCAGTGCAAAGAGGCAGGGCACTGAAGCTTTCTTT; cdr3_aa: CSAKRQGTEAFF
j_call: TRBJ1-1; v_call: TRBV7-8; d_call: -; clone_size: few; cdr3_nt: TGTGCCAGCAGCTCTTCAGCGGCTGAAGCTTTCTTT; cdr3_aa: CASSSSAAEAFF
j_call: TRBJ2-1; v_call: TRBV24-1; d_call: -; clone_size: -; cdr3_nt: TGTGCCACCAGTGATCGCAAGAATGAGCAGTTCTTC; cdr3_aa: CATSDRKNEQFF
j_call: TRBJ2-7; v_call: TRBV27; d_call: TRBD2; clone_size: -; cdr3_nt: TGTGCCAGCAGTTTATGGACTAGCGGGGGCTACGAGCAGTACTTC; cdr3_aa: CASSLWTSGGYEQYF
j_call: TRBJ2-6; v_call: TRBV28; d_call: -; clone_size: few; cdr3_nt: TGTGCCAGCCAGGACTCCTCTGGGGCCAACGTCCTGACTTTC; cdr3_aa: CASQDSSGANVLTF
j_call: TRBJ2-7; v_call: TRBV5-6; d_call: -; clone_size: -; cdr3_nt: TGTGCCAGCAGCCCCCTGGCGGGGATCGCCTACGAGCAGTACTTC; cdr3_aa: CASSPLAGIAYEQYF
j_call: TRBJ2-7; v_call: TRBV20-1; d_call: -; clone_size: few; cdr3_nt: TGCAGTGCTAGGGTTCAAAGTTTAGGCCAGTACTTC; cdr3_aa: CSARVQSLGQYF
j_call: TRBJ1-2; v_call: TRBV20-1; d_call: TRBD1; clone_size: once; cdr3_nt: TGCAGTGCTAGAGATTACCTCGACAGGGAGGATGGTGGCTACACCTTC; cdr3_aa: CSARDYLDREDGGYTF
j_call: TRBJ1-2; v_call: TRBV20-1; d_call: -; clone_size: -; cdr3_nt: TGCAGAGCGCGGGACACCAGAGACTATGGCTACACCTTC; cdr3_aa: CRARDTRDYGYTF
j_call: TRBJ2-1; v_call: TRBV15; d_call: -; clone_size: -; cdr3_nt: TGTGCCACCAGCAGAGAAGCCCCCAATGAGCAGTTCTTC; cdr3_aa: CATSREAPNEQFF
j_call: TRBJ2-3; v_call: TRBV20-1; d_call: -; clone_size: -; cdr3_nt: TGCAGTGCTAGCGCGACAGGAGATACGCAGTATTTT; cdr3_aa: CSASATGDTQYF
j_call: TRBJ1-2; v_call: TRBV6-5; d_call: -; clone_size: -; cdr3_nt: TGTGCCAGCAGTTACCTAAAAGGGGGGAGTAACTATGGCTACACCTTC; cdr3_aa: CASSYLKGGSNYGYTF
j_call: TRBJ2-7; v_call: TRBV20-1; d_call: -; clone_size: few; cdr3_nt: TGCAGTGCTAGAGATTCTGGGGCAGTCTACGAGCAGTACTTC; cdr3_aa: CSARDSGAVYEQYF
j_call: TRBJ2-3; v_call: TRBV24-1; d_call: TRBD2; clone_size: -; cdr3_nt: TGTGCCACCAGTGATTTGGCGACTAGCGGGGAGTATTTT; cdr3_aa: CATSDLATSGEYF
j_call: TRBJ2-7; v_call: TRBV12-3/TRBV12-4; d_call: TRBD1; clone_size: -; cdr3_nt: TGTGCCAGCAGCGATAGGCAGGGGGCTCGGAACGAGCAGTACTTC; cdr3_aa: CASSDRQGARNEQYF
j_call: TRBJ1-4; v_call: TRBV7-2; d_call: TRBD1; clone_size: -; cdr3_nt: TGTGCCAGCAGCTTAGAGACAGGGGAATCGTTTTTT; cdr3_aa: CASSLETGESFF
j_call: TRBJ2-3; v_call: TRBV28; d_call: -; clone_size: -; cdr3_nt: TGTGCCAGCAGTTCCGAGGTGAGCACAGATACGCAGTATTTT; cdr3_aa: CASSSEVSTDTQYF
j_call: TRBJ2-3; v_call: TRBV29-1; d_call: TRBD2; clone_size: few; cdr3_nt: TGCAGCGTACGACTAGCCGCTGATACGCAGTATTTT; cdr3_aa: CSVRLAADTQYF
j_call: TRBJ2-6; v_call: TRBV11-2; d_call: -; clone_size: many; cdr3_nt: TGTGCCAGCAGCACAGGGCCTGGGGCCAACGTCCTGACTTTC; cdr3_aa: CASSTGPGANVLTF
j_call: TRBJ1-4; v_call: TRBV12-3/TRBV12-4; d_call: TRBD1; clone_size: -; cdr3_nt: TGTGCCAGCAGCAATACAGGGGGCCAGTGGGAAAAACTGTTTTTT; cdr3_aa: CASSNTGGQWEKLFF
j_call: TRBJ2-1; v_call: TRBV20-1; d_call: -; clone_size: few; cdr3_nt: TGCAGTGCTAGAGATTCAGTAGCGACTGACAATGAGCAGTTCTTC; cdr3_aa: CSARDSVATDNEQFF
j_call: TRBJ1-2; v_call: TRBV18; d_call: TRBD1; clone_size: -; cdr3_nt: TGTGCCAGCTCACCAGACCCGGGACAGTTCTATGGCTACACCTTC; cdr3_aa: CASSPDPGQFYGYTF
j_call: TRBJ1-6; v_call: TRBV27; d_call: -; clone_size: few; cdr3_nt: TGTGCCAGCAGTTTATCGCGGGGGCCGGATTCACCCCTCCACTTT; cdr3_aa: CASSLSRGPDSPLHF
j_call: TRBJ2-1; v_call: TRBV5-1; d_call: -; clone_size: few; cdr3_nt: TGCGCCAGCTTTAGCGGCTACAATGAGCAGTTCTTC; cdr3_aa: CASFSGYNEQFF
j_call: TRBJ2-3; v_call: TRBV7-2; d_call: -; clone_size: few; cdr3_nt: TGTGCCAGCAGCTCAAATAAAGTTAGCACAGATACGCAGTATTTT; cdr3_aa: CASSSNKVSTDTQYF
j_call: TRBJ1-1; v_call: TRBV15; d_call: -; clone_size: -; cdr3_nt: TGTGCCACCAGCAGAGAGGCCGTCGGGGACACTGAAGCTTTCTTT; cdr3_aa: CATSREAVGDTEAFF
j_call: TRBJ2-6; v_call: TRBV6-6; d_call: -; clone_size: -; cdr3_nt: TGTGCCAGCATGAGACCTGGGGCCAACGTCCTGACTTTC; cdr3_aa: CASMRPGANVLTF
j_call: TRBJ2-5; v_call: TRBV7-2; d_call: TRBD1; clone_size: few; cdr3_nt: TGTGCCAGCAGCTTCACAGGGGTGGGGGAGACCCAGTACTTC; cdr3_aa: CASSFTGVGETQYF
j_call: TRBJ2-6; v_call: TRBV28; d_call: TRBD1; clone_size: -; cdr3_nt: TGTGCCAGCAGCCGACAGGGGCGTCTCTCTGGGGCCAACGTCCTGACTTTC; cdr3_aa: CASSRQGRLSGANVLTF